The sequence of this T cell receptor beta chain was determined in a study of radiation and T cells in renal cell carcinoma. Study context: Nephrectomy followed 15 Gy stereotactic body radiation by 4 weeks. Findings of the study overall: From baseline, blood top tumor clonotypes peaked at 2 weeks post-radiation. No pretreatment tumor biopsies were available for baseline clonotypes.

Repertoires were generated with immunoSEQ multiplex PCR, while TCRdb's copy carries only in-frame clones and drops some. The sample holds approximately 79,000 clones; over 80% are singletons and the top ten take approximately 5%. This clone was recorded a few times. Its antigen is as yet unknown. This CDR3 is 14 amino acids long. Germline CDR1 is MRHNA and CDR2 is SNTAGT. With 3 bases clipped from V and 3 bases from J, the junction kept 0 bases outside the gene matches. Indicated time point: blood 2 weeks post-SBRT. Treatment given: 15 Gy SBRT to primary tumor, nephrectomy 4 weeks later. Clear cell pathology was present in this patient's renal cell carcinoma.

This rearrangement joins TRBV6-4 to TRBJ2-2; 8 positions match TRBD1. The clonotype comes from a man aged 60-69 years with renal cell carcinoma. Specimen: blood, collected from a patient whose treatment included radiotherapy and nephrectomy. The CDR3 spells CASSEGQDTGELFF. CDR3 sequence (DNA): TGTGCCAGCAGTGAGGGACAGGACACCGGGGAGCTGTTTTTT.